This TCR beta chain is drawn from a study of blood T cells in healthy people across ages. It was with a sample-barcoded 5' primer and a J-beta primer mix that a second PCR of roughly 7 to 11 cycles was run. One entry per CDR3 protein, called by TCRdb with MiXCR from the 5' RACE reads. Found here are 1.4 million or so distinct CDR3 sequences, approximately 39% of them singletons; the top ten hold more than 4%. The sample comprised blood. This clonotype was obtained from a young woman in good health.

CDR3 DNA sequence: TGCAGCGTCCCAGAGGACAGGGATGGTGGCTACACCTTC. Amino acid sequence: CSVPEDRDGGYTF. The rearrangement uses TRBV29-1 and TRBJ1-2; 8 bases map to TRBD1. The J segment lost 7 bases and the V segment lost 6 bases, leaving 10 bases of the junction unmatched. Germline lookup yields CDR1 SQVTM and CDR2 ANQGSEA. The CDR3 spans 13 residues.